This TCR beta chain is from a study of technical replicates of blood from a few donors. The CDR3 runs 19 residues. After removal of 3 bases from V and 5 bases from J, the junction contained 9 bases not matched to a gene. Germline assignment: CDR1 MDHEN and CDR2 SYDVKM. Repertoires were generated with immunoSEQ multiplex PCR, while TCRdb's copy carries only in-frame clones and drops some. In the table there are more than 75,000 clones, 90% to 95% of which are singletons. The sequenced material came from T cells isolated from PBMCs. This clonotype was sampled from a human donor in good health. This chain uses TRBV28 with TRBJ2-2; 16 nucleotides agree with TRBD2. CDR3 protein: CASSFFPGLAGGPTGELFF. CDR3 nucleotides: TGTGCCAGCAGTTTTTTTCCGGGACTAGCGGGAGGGCCTACCGGGGAGCTGTTTTTT.